The clone carrying this TCR beta chain was observed a few times. These data are taken from a study of early T cells in non-severe SARS-CoV-2 infection. Via MiXCR, TCRdb re-called the 5' RACE reads, giving one row per CDR3 protein. The sample gives roughly 120,000 distinct CDR3 sequences, more than 12% of which show up once; 21% is in the top ten. V was pared by 3 bases and J by 3 bases, with 4 bases between. The CDR3 spans 11 residues. Per the germline V gene, CDR1 is SGDLS and CDR2 is YYNGEE. The sequenced material came from whole blood. This clonotype was sampled from an adult who was a healthcare worker with PCR-confirmed SARS-CoV-2 infection or an uninfected control (not recorded which). V and J are TRBV9 and TRBJ2-7; D is uncertain. DNA of the CDR3: TGTGCCAGCAGCGGGGACTACGAGCAGTACTTC. Translated: CASSGDYEQYF.